The 6 T cell receptor beta chains presented below share a single source sample, sequenced in a study of T cell repertoires in cytomegalovirus infection. MiXCR, applied by TCRdb to the reads, yields one record per CDR3 protein. The repertoire holds about 140,000 distinct CDR3 sequences, about 6% seen once, with under 20% in the top ten. Sequenced material: PBMCs. Source of these receptors: a human donor in good health (CMV status not recorded). Some clones in this sample may be carry-over from other donors' samples.

The chain carries TRBV7-4 and TRBJ1-4, with D possibly being TRBD1 (5 bases). This CDR3 contains 12 residues. Per germline, CDR1 SGHVT and CDR2 SQSDAQ. V dropped 5 bases and J dropped 6 bases, with 7 bases sitting between them. The CDR3 region is CASSRGYEKLFF. CDR3 DNA: TGTGCCAGCAGCCGGGGGTATGAAAAACTGTTTTTT. Combining the CDR3 with reference TRBV7-4 and TRBJ1-4 gives the whole variable domain GAGVSQSPRYKVAKRGRDVALRCDSISGHVTLYWYRQTLGQGSEVLTYSQSDAQRDKSGRPSGRFSAERPERSVSTLKIQRTEQGDSAVYLCASSRGYEKLFFGSGTQLSVL.

This clonotype was observed at least ten times. The chain uses TRBV28 and TRBJ2-7; unclear D gene. Germline V lookup: CDR1 MDHEN, CDR2 SYDVKM. The CDR3 is 15 amino acids. Trimming left V 5 bases short and J 4 bases short, with 18 bases between. The CDR3 DNA is TGTGCCAGCAGTCCCGCTGGAGAGGTCGGGTACGAGCAGTACTTC. It specifies CASSPAGEVGYEQYF.

This clonotype was detected ten times or more. J is TRBJ1-2 and V is TRBV7-2, with D unclear. Trimming stripped 5 bases from V and 8 bases from J, with 18 bases between. This CDR3 region has 14 residues. Per the germline V gene, CDR1 is SGHTA and CDR2 is FQGNSA. As DNA, the CDR3 is TGTGCCAGCAGCAACACGGAGCAGGCGAAAGGCTACACCTTC. It encodes CASSNTEQAKGYTF.

Comment on this clonotype: A much larger clone is a single base away; this may be a read error. The genes are TRBV7-8 and TRBJ1-4; D gene ambiguous. The CDR3 contains 15 residues. The V gene's germline CDR1 is SGHVS and CDR2 FQNEAQ. The CDR3 here is CASCFLRTANEKLFF. CDR3 in DNA: TGTGCCAGCTGCTTCCTCCGGACGGCCAATGAAAAACTGTTTTTT. Full variable domain (missing parts from reference TRBV7-8 and TRBJ1-4): GAGVSQSPRYKVAKRGQDVALRCDPISGHVSLFWYQQALGQGPEFLTYFQNEAQLDKSGLPSDRFFAERPEGSVSTLKIQRTQQEDSAVYLCASCFLRTANEKLFFGSGTQLSVL.

This clonotype was found a few times. This chain connects TRBV2 to TRBJ2-1; 8 bases map to TRBD2. J gave up 1 base and V 6 bases, and 8 bases lay outside the gene matches. This CDR3 has 16 residues. Germline CDR1 and CDR2: SNHLY and FYNNEI. The CDR3 coding sequence is TGTGCCAGCAGCCTTAGCGGGGTGGTTTCCTACAATGAGCAGTTCTTC. Encoded protein: CASSLSGVVSYNEQFF.

This clonotype was counted ten times or more. The chain employs TRBV28 and TRBJ1-1; D ambiguous. Germline CDR1 and CDR2: MDHEN and SYDVKM. Deletions cut 3 bases from V and 2 bases from J, with 7 bases between. CDR3 length: 13 residues. The CDR3 loop reads CASSFYQNTEAFF. The CDR3 DNA reads as TGTGCCAGCAGTTTTTATCAAAACACTGAAGCTTTCTTT.